This TCR beta chain was profiled in a study of T cell responses to AZD1222 COVID-19 vaccine (dated by TCRdb to about 2021). Context from the whole study: Because spike-specific TCR depth and breadth did not differ between the two schedules, AZD1222 recipients who got a second dose at roughly 4 weeks were pooled with those who got a second dose at roughly 12 weeks. Trial participants were enrolled by age into 18-55, 56-69 and 70-plus year subgroups, with about 150, 27 and 61 TCR-sequenced participants respectively. A total of about 230 trial participants underwent TCR sequencing, of whom 200 to 220 received two doses of AZD1222 and about 26 received two doses of the MenACWY control vaccine. Broader findings and caveats from the paper: Epitopes outside the regions mutated in the B.1.351 and B.1.1.7 variants were reportedly recognized by nearly half of the unique spike-specific TCRs. Because no day 14 peak-response samples were available, the repertoires could be characterized only after the peak T cell response. Most participants were white British and females outnumbered males, and the authors suggested that clonal diversity may have been underestimated. Conclusions about previously exposed vaccinees were limited because only a handful of AZD1222 recipients were SARS-CoV-2 seropositive at baseline. Vaccine-associated CD4 TCRs spanned the whole spike protein, with dominant responses in regions 160-218 and 743-854. The 56-69-year group was small, and its depth increase did not reach significance, likely because of low power. A significant rise in spike-specific TCR breadth and depth was observed after two AZD1222 doses relative to day 0 and relative to MenACWY recipients.

Reading from cysteine to phenylalanine, the CDR3 counts 13 amino acids. Just the 39-base CDR3 DNA is kept, in frame starting at base 1. V is clipped by 11 bases and J by 9 bases, and the sequence between their germline boundaries is 20 bases long. CDR1 and CDR2 are drawn from the germline V gene: MNHGY, SAAAGT. The label giving this sample's time point can be read as: baseline before first vaccination. The vaccinee samples were drawn from two UK trials, COV001 and COV002, one of which was a single-blind randomized controlled phase 2/3 trial testing AZD1222 (ChAdOx1 nCoV-19) in healthy adults. For TCRbeta chain sequencing, PBMC samples from trial participants were taken at day 0 and at day 28 after the second dose. The CDR3 regions of human TCRbeta chains were analyzed by immunosequencing. Regarding the original processing steps: TCRs in the repertoires were compared against a reference library of SARS-CoV-2-specific TCRs that had been generated with the MIRA antigen-specificity platform. Breadth meant the fraction of unique TCRs that were SARS-CoV-2-associated, whereas depth meant the fraction of total T cells that were SARS-CoV-2-associated. Each spike-specific TCR was assigned to its reactive spike region and to a CD4 or CD8 class using the MIRA data. Log10-transformed breadth and depth values were compared by one-way ANOVA with Sidak's multiple comparisons tests. This immuneACCESS table, as held by TCRdb, lists in-frame sequences with V and J called but not all clones. Of the missing ones, under half trace to an unresolved V gene in checked studies; the others have no known cause. V and J calls plus clone size are reproduced from that table; the DNA served to infer D and trimming. This sample is represented by approximately 100,000 clones; 91% of them were singletons. The ten most abundant clones make up 35% to 50% of the sample.

This clone was seen only once. Its antigen has not been determined. Nothing much larger sits one base from this clone, and base qualities are not available. The sample here was peripheral blood, taken on day 0 of AZD1222 vaccination. The source is an adult in good health. In this chain, TRBV6-8 is recombined with TRBJ1-5, and possibly TRBD1, on 6 matching bases. CDR3 sequence: CASREGGGGPQHF. Here is the DNA: TGTGCCTCTCGTGAGGGGGGCGGGGGGCCCCAGCATTTT.